The sequence of this T cell receptor beta chain was determined in a study of blood T cell repertoires in COVID-19. In the study overall: Some COVID-19 samples were acute and others convalescent; all came from the United States, Italy and Spain. Sources were T cells, B-cell-depleted T cells, or PBMCs; the material itself was cDNA or gDNA.

In the original analysis: Scientists estimated how many nucleated cells there were by amplifying reference gene primers. Clones were read by immunoSEQ multiplex PCR, and TCRdb kept only the in-frame ones, dropping some. V, J and clone size are taken as reported in that table, and D and trimming were inferred from the DNA itself. The table has about 190,000 clones, roughly four fifths seen once. In germline, CDR1 is LNHDA, CDR2 SQIVND (reference sequence). Trimming shortened V by 4 bases and J by 4 bases, and 17 bases separated the two germline ends. The CDR3 is 16 amino acids. This chain uses TRBV19 with TRBJ1-5; D is ambiguous. The clonotype originates from a woman aged 45-65 years with acute or convalescent COVID-19. The specimen sequenced was peripheral blood. As DNA, the CDR3 is TGTGCCAGTAGTACGTCTATCCGGGGTATTAATCAGCCCCAGCATTTT. Protein: CASSTSIRGINQPQHF.